This T cell receptor (beta chain) was sequenced in a study of shared clonotypes between healthy human individuals. Study as a whole: Ranging from 18 to 49 in age, donors were two women and three men. The study used three CD4 naive, three CD4 memory, two CD8 naive and one CD8 memory plate per donor.

Sequencing was performed with immunoSEQ multiplex PCR; in TCRdb, only in-frame clones are kept and a portion is missing. The sample comprises approximately 1,000,000 clones, 78% of which are singletons, and approximately 0.5% rests with the top ten. Germline CDR1 is MNHNS and CDR2 is SASEGT. V was pared by 6 bases and J by 4 bases, with 16 bases between. This CDR3 spans 15 amino acids. This clone was seen only a few times. Antigen unknown. Points from the study as a whole: Across subsets, estimated richness was generally greater for naive than for memory populations.

The sequencing input was memory CD4+ T cells from PBMCs. The sample's subset: CD45RA-negative fraction. The gene calls are TRBV6-1 and TRBJ2-1, with D possibly being TRBD1 (6 bases). The TCR was taken from a man aged 18 to 30 in good health. Some clones in this sample may be carry-over from other donors' samples. The CDR3 DNA reads as TGTGCCAGCAGCCTACAGGGAAATGGGTACAATGAGCAGTTCTTC. Translation: CASSLQGNGYNEQFF.